These T cell receptor beta chains were read from a single sample in a study of brain T cells in children with intractable seizures. TCRdb keeps only in-frame clones here, not all; method: immunoSEQ multiplex PCR. The sample consists of about 64,000 clones, approximately 95% of them appearing once. Sequences were derived from peripheral blood, sampled at surgery. The receptors were gathered from a boy in the first two years of life with focal cortical dysplasia and intractable seizures. Both conserved end residues are part of each CDR3. The order of the fields is J gene, V gene, CDR3 protein.

>TRBJ2-1|TRBV7-2
CASSSTFFNEQFF
>TRBJ1-5|TRBV2
CASSEDSRPQHF
>TRBJ2-3|TRBV19
CASSIPAGGTDTQYF
>TRBJ2-7|TRBV7-8
CASSLVGGGYEQYF
>TRBJ2-7|TRBV19
CASSIIAGGDEQYF
>TRBJ1-1|TRBV5-4
CASRARTGSNTEAFF
>TRBJ2-7|TRBV7-2
CASSTGLFEQYF
>TRBJ2-7|TRBV28
CASSLFGRGREQYF
>TRBJ2-1|TRBV5-1
CASSLQQGQGDEQFF
>TRBJ2-7|TRBV27
CASSRDRASYEQYF
>TRBJ1-1|TRBV7-2
CASSPRDSKATEAFF
>TRBJ2-3|TRBV5-1
CASSPGQGGTDTQYF
>TRBJ2-3|TRBV9
CASSVDARGRTDTQYF
>TRBJ2-7|TRBV6-5
CASSNSAGWHEQYF
>TRBJ2-3|TRBV28
CASSLVPRVFTDTQYF
>TRBJ1-3|TRBV10-3
CAISESPGRFSGNTIYF
>TRBJ2-2|TRBV6-5
CASSRGGLGTGELFF
>TRBJ1-1|TRBV6-5
CASSRTVDEAFF
>TRBJ2-7|TRBV10-3
CAISDRQGFNEQYF
>TRBJ1-5|TRBV7-6
CASAWGEGQPQHF
>TRBJ1-1|TRBV10-3
CAIRGQGVGEAFF
>TRBJ2-3|TRBV5-3
CARSTSGSGTDTQYF
>TRBJ2-3|TRBV6-4
CASSENPPGRAGVDTQYF
>TRBJ1-4|TRBV14
CASSQLQMTNEKLFF
>TRBJ2-2|TRBV6-5
CASSQTSGSSGELFF
>TRBJ2-7|TRBV2
CASSAAKGFEQYF
>TRBJ1-2|TRBV10-3
CAKGTGYGYTF
>TRBJ1-4|TRBV10-3
CAISARDRRPFVATNEKLFF
>TRBJ2-7|TRBV6-5
CASSPGHLSYEQYF
>TRBJ2-7|TRBV5-1
CASSLSRGSTYEQYF
>TRBJ2-1|TRBV28
CASSLDSLSYNEQFF
>TRBJ1-2|TRBV2
CASSDRIYGYTF
>TRBJ2-1|TRBV5-4
CASSEAGGSYNEQFF
>TRBJ2-1|TRBV5-1
CASSLNGGLYNEQFF
>TRBJ2-1|TRBV6-2/TRBV6-3
CASRPPRGSGRAGNEQFF
>TRBJ2-7|TRBV2
CASSEGLAGSYEQYF
>TRBJ2-7|TRBV4-1
CASSQVAGEQYF
>TRBJ2-3|TRBV5-6
CASSQGTGGADTQYF
>TRBJ2-3|TRBV27
CASRLLALKDTQYF
>TRBJ2-3|TRBV7-3
CASSLTSGRDTQYF
>TRBJ2-7|TRBV5-1
CASKTGPNSYEQYF
>TRBJ2-1|TRBV6-5
CASSWGSGGFGEQFF
>TRBJ2-5|TRBV6-5
CASSFTSPKETQYF
>TRBJ2-7|TRBV4-3
CASSQDTGPYEQYF
>TRBJ2-2|TRBV27
CASSLSGNPGELFF
>TRBJ2-1|TRBV3-1/TRBV3-2
CASSPDYSYNEQFF
>TRBJ1-1|TRBV12-5
CASGFSQGENTEAFF
>TRBJ1-2|TRBV12-3/TRBV12-4
CASEWGGPGYTF
>TRBJ1-1|TRBV7-8
CASSIQGMNTEAFF
>TRBJ1-5|TRBV10-3
CASDPGPRLHQPQHF
>TRBJ1-1|TRBV25-1
CASSESKGVNTEAFF
>TRBJ2-1|TRBV6-6
CASSYWPGDNEQFF
>TRBJ1-1|TRBV3-1/TRBV3-2
CASSPAGGGNTEAFF
>TRBJ2-1|TRBV7-9
CASSFKGNSYNEQFF
>TRBJ1-1|TRBV19
CASSGQDTEAFF
>TRBJ2-5|TRBV7-9
CASNPRDRQETQYF
>TRBJ2-7|TRBV13
CASSLGGLAGESSYEQYF
>TRBJ1-1|TRBV19
CASSKTGGLNTEAFF